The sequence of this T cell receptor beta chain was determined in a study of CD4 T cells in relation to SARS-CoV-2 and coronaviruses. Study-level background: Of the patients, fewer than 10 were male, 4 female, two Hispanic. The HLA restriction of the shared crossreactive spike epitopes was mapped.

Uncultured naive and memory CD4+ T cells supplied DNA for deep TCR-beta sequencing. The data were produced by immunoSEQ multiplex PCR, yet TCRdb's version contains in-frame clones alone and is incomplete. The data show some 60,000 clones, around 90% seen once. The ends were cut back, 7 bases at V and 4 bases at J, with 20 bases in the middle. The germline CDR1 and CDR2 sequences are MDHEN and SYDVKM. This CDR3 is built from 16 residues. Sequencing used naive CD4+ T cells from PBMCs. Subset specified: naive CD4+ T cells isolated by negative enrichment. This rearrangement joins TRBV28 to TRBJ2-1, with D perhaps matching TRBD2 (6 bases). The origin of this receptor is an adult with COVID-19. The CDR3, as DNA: TGTGCCAGCATCCCTCGTAGTGGGGGGAGTTACAATGAGCAGTTCTTC. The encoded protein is CASIPRSGGSYNEQFF.